The entry below describes one T cell receptor beta chain. Its antigen is not identified. The data belong to a study of T cell responses to AZD1222 COVID-19 vaccine. Germline loops: CDR1 MGHRA, CDR2 YSYEKL. The V end lost 2 bases, the J end lost 3 bases, and 11 bases lay between the germline ends. This CDR3 is 15 amino acids long. Sequenced by immunoSEQ multiplex PCR; TCRdb stores in-frame clones only, minus some. The sample consists of approximately 150,000 clones, 70% to 90% of them appearing once. Study-level findings and limits: Baseline antibody screening turned up just six seropositive AZD1222 recipients. Along spike, vaccine-associated CD4 TCRs were found throughout, with dominance at 160-218 and 743-854.

This material consisted of peripheral blood, taken 28 days after the second dose of the MenACWY control vaccine. The chain joins TRBV4-1 to TRBJ1-3; D call uncertain. This TCR came from an adult who received the MenACWY meningococcal vaccine as a control. CDR3 in DNA: TGCGCCAGCAGCCAAATCGGACGGAGTGGAAACACCATATATTTT. It codes for CASSQIGRSGNTIYF.